The clone carrying this T cell receptor beta chain was detected only once. Per the original data handling: Scientists estimated how many nucleated cells there were by amplifying reference gene primers. This table comes from immunoSEQ multiplex PCR, and its TCRdb copy is limited to in-frame clones, with some not included. V and J calls and clone size come straight from that table; D and trimming were deduced from the DNA. The repertoire holds around 210,000 clones, with about 78% as singletons. The data are from a study of blood T cell repertoires in COVID-19. Whole-study context: The study drew acute and convalescent COVID-19 samples from the United States, Italy and Spain.

The CDR3 spans 16 residues. V dropped 8 bases and J dropped 0; count of bases not matched to a gene: 9. The germline gives CDR1 MRHNA, CDR2 SNTAGT. The genes are TRBV6-4 and TRBJ2-1, with 8 bases that match TRBD1. The clonotype originates from a woman aged 70-85 years with acute or convalescent COVID-19. The sample taken for sequencing was peripheral blood. The CDR3: CASSESQGGSYNEQFF. The CDR3 DNA reads as TGTGCCAGCTCCGAGTCACAGGGGGGCTCCTACAATGAGCAGTTCTTC.